This TCR beta chain was sequenced for a study of control samples from healthy donors and cancer patients. Germline values: CDR1 KGHSH, CDR2 LQKENI. With 5 bases clipped from V and 6 bases from J, the junction kept 11 bases outside the gene matches. The CDR3 contains 17 residues. The repertoire was sequenced with immunoSEQ multiplex PCR; TCRdb's copy has only in-frame clones and lacks some. This sample has around 95,000 clones, with roughly nine tenths found just once. The TCR was taken from a woman aged 50 to 65 in good health. The sequenced sample was blood. The genes are TRBV18 and TRBJ2-3, with 13 nucleotides matching TRBD2. The CDR3 DNA is TGTGCCAGCTCATCTGGACTAGCGGGGGCCTCAGGGGATACGCAGTATTTT. It translates to CASSSGLAGASGDTQYF.